A single TCR beta chain is shown here with its context. Its antigen is not known. The authors amplified TCR beta CDR3 regions, and they did so from RNA transcripts for repertoire sequencing. The workflow started with a first-round RT-PCR run with HTBI primers and then moved on to a second-round multiplex PCR. TCRdb independently ran MiXCR on the multiplex PCR reads; one entry per CDR3 protein. Among hundreds of thousands of distinct CDR3 sequences, around 45% were seen once, and the ten largest hold roughly 45%. The data originate from a study of Graves' ophthalmopathy and Graves' hyperthyroidism. Other autoimmune diseases, uncontrolled infections, pregnancy or lactation ruled patients out of participation. With 4 bases clipped from V and 3 bases from J, the junction kept 5 bases outside the gene matches. Germline loops: CDR1 SGHAT, CDR2 FQNNGV. CDR3 length equals 15 residues. General study findings and limits: Most clonotypes expanded in thyroid above 0.001 frequency were present in blood too.

This clonotype was obtained from an adult man with Graves' ophthalmopathy. Sequenced input: peripheral blood. V is TRBV11-2 and J is TRBJ2-2; 7 positions match TRBD1. CDR3 coding DNA: TGTGCCAGCAGCTCACGACAGGGCTACACCGGGGAGCTGTTTTTT. This encodes CASSSRQGYTGELFF.